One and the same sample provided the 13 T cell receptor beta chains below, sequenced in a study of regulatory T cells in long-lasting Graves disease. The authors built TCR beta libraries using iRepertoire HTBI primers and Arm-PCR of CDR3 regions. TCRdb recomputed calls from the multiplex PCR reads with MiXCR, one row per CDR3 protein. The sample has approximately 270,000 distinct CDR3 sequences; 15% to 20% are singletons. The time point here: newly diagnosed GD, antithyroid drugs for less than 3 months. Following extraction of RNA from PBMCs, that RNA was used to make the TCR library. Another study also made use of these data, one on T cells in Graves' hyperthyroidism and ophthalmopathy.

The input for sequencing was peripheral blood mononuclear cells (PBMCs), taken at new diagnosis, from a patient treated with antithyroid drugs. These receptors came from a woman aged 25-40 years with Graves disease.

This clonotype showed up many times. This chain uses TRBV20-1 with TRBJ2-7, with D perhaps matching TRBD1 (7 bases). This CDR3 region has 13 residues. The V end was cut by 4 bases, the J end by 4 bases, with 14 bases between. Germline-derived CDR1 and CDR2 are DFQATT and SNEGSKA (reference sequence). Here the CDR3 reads CSATGAGGYEQYF. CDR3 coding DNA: TGCAGTGCTACCGGGGCAGGGGGGTACGAGCAGTACTTC.

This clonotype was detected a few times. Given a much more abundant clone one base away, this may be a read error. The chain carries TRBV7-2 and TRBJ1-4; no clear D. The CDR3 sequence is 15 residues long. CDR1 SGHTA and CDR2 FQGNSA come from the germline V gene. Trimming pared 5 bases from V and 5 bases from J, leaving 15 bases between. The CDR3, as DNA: TGTGCCAGCAGCCTTAGGATCACCGAGAATGAAAAACTGTTTTTT. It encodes CASSLRITENEKLFF.

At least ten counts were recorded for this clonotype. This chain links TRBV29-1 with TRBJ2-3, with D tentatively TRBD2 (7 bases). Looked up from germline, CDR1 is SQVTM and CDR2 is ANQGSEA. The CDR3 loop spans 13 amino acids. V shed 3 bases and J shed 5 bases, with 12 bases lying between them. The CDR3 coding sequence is TGCAGCGTTGAGGGAGGGGGTAAAGATACGCAGTATTTT. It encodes CSVEGGGKDTQYF.

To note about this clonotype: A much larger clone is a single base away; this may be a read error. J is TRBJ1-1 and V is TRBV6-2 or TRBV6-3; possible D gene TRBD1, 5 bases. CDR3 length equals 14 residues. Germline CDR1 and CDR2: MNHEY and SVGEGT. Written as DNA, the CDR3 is TGTGCCAGTAGTACCATTTGGGGGAACACTGGAGCTTTCTTT. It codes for CASSTIWGNTGAFF.

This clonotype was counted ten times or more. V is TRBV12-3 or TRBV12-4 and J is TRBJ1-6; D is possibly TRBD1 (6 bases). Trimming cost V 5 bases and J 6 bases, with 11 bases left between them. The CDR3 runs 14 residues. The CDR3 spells CASSGDRRNSPLHF. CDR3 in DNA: TGTGCCAGCAGTGGAGACAGGCGTAATTCACCCCTCCACTTT.

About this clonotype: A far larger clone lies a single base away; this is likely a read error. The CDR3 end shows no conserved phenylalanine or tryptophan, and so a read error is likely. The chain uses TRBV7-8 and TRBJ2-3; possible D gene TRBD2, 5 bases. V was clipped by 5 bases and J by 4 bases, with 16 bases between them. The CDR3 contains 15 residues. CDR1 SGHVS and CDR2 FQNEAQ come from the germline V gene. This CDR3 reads CASSPRKAGPDTQYL. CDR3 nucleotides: TGTGCCAGCAGCCCACGGAAGGCGGGTCCAGATACGCAGTATCTT.

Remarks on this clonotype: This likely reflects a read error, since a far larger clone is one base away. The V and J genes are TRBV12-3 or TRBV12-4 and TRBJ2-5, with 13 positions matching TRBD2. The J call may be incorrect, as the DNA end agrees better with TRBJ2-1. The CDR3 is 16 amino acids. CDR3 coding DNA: TGTGCCAGCAAGTACCGGACTAGCGGGGGCCACAATGAGCAGTTCTTC. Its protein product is CASKYRTSGGHNEQFF.

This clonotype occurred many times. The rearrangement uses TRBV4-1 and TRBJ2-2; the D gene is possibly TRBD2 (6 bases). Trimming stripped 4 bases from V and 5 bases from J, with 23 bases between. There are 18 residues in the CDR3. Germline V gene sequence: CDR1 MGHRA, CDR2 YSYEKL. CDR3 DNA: TGCGCCAGCAGCCTTGACAACGGAGGAGGGAGTCGGACCGGGGAGCTGTTTTTT. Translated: CASSLDNGGGSRTGELFF.

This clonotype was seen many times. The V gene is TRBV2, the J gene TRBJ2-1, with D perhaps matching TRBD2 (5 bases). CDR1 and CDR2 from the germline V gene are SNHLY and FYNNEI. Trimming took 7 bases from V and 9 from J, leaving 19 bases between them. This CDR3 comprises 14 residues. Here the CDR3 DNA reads TGTGCCAGCAATCGGGATGAAGTACTACCTGAGCAGTTCTTC. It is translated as CASNRDEVLPEQFF.

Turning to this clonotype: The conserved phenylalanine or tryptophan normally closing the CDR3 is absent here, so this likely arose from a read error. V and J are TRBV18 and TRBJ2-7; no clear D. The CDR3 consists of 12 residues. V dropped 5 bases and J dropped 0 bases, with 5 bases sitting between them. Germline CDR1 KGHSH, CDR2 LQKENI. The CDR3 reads CASSSSSYEQYL. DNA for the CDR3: TGTGCCAGCTCATCGAGCTCCTACGAGCAGTACTTA.

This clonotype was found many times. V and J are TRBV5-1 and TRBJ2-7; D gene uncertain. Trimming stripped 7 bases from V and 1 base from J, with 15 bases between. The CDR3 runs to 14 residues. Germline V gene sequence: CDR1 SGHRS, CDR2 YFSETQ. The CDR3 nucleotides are TGCGCCAGCCGCCTCAGAGCAGTTTCCTACGAGCAGTACTTC. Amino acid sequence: CASRLRAVSYEQYF.

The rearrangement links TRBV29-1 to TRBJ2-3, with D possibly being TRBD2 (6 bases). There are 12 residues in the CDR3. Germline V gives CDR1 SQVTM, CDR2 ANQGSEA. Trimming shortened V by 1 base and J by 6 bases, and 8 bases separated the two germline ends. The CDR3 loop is CSVEGGADTQYF. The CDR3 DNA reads TGCAGCGTTGAAGGCGGGGCGGATACGCAGTATTTT.

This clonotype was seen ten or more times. The CDR3 reads CASSTLQRPYGYTF. For the CDR3, the DNA is TGTGCCAGCAGCACCCTACAGAGACCCTATGGCTACACCTTC. V usage is TRBV7-9 and J usage is TRBJ1-2; unclear D gene. The germline V and J ends were trimmed by 5 bases and 4 bases, with 14 bases remaining between them. The CDR3 is 14 residues long. Germline V lookup: CDR1 SEHNR, CDR2 FQNEAQ (reference sequence).